Listed below are T cell receptor beta chains from one sample, sequenced in a study of beta chain features in type 1 diabetes. TCRdb's copy holds only in-frame clones and misses some; the assay was immunoSEQ multiplex PCR. The sample comprises roughly 140,000 clones, roughly 7.2% of which are singletons, and approximately 1.4% rests with the top ten. The sample taken for sequencing was central memory CD4+ T cells from blood. These receptors all come from a woman between 25 and 40 years old in good health. The CDR3 runs from the conserved cysteine through the conserved F or W. The D gene is left open where the match is weak. Not every row has a clone size; where given, it reads once, few, many or a size class.

>few|TRBV21-1|TRBJ1-5|.
CASSKAGRASQPQHF
TGTGCCAGCAGCAAAGCAGGCAGGGCAAGCCAGCCCCAGCATTTT
>.|TRBV7-9|TRBJ2-7|.
CASSSDRSQYF
TGTGCCAGCAGCTCCGACAGGTCGCAGTACTTC
>.|TRBV15|TRBJ2-1|TRBD1
CATSRDRGLRGEQFF
TGTGCCACCAGCAGAGATAGGGGGCTTAGAGGTGAGCAGTTCTTC
>.|TRBV4-3|TRBJ2-1|.
CASSQDNRASYNEQFF
TGCGCCAGCAGCCAAGATAACAGGGCGTCATACAATGAGCAGTTCTTC
>.|TRBV19|TRBJ2-7|.
CASSTGDQVYEQYF
TGTGCCAGTAGTACGGGGGACCAAGTCTACGAGCAGTACTTC
>.|TRBV7-3|TRBJ2-5|.
CASSLSGEETQYF
TGTGCCAGCAGCTTAAGCGGAGAAGAGACCCAGTACTTC
>many|TRBV28|TRBJ2-7|TRBD1
CASSAGGRSGEQYF
TGTGCCAGCAGTGCAGGGGGTCGGAGTGGTGAGCAGTACTTC
>few|TRBV5-4|TRBJ1-5|.
CASSQDPPQTGPLNQPQHF
TGTGCCAGCAGCCAAGACCCCCCTCAGACAGGACCACTCAATCAGCCCCAGCATTTT
>few|TRBV7-2|TRBJ2-2|.
CASSLRSLVNTGELFF
TGTGCCAGCAGCTTGAGGTCCTTGGTCAACACCGGGGAGCTGTTTTTT
>few|TRBV7-3|TRBJ2-7|.
CASSLGAGFSYEQYF
TGTGCCAGCAGCCTAGGGGCTGGCTTCTCCTACGAGCAGTACTTC
>.|TRBV6-5|TRBJ2-6|.
CASSYLGASGANVLTF
TGTGCCAGCAGTTACTTGGGGGCCTCTGGGGCCAACGTCCTGACTTTC
>.|TRBV4-3|TRBJ2-1|.
CASSHQLATEQFF
TGCGCCAGCAGCCATCAACTAGCTACTGAGCAGTTCTTC
>few|TRBV30|TRBJ2-5|.
CAWSGDSLTQYF
TGTGCCTGGAGTGGGGACTCTCTGACCCAGTACTTC
>few|TRBV29-1|TRBJ2-2|.
CSVEESETGTGELFF
TGCAGCGTTGAAGAGTCCGAGACGGGGACCGGGGAGCTGTTTTTT
>few|TRBV9|TRBJ1-1|TRBD1
CASSAPGQFTEAFF
TGTGCCAGCAGCGCCCCGGGACAGTTTACTGAAGCTTTCTTT
>many|TRBV11-2|TRBJ2-1|.
CASSISRDSPREQFF
TGTGCCAGCAGCATCAGCCGGGACTCTCCCCGGGAGCAGTTCTTC
>few|TRBV5-4|TRBJ2-7|.
CASSLDKYEQYF
TGTGCCAGCAGCTTAGACAAGTACGAGCAGTACTTC
>many|TRBV30|TRBJ2-6|.
CAWSVPRFDVLTF
TGTGCCTGGAGTGTACCCAGATTCGACGTCCTGACTTTC
>few|TRBV15|TRBJ2-2|TRBD1
CATSRSKWGQGASFTGELFF
TGTGCCACCAGCAGATCTAAGTGGGGACAGGGGGCCTCGTTCACCGGGGAGCTGTTTTTT
>few|TRBV30|TRBJ2-5|TRBD1
CAGTTGRETQYF
TGTGCCGGAACGACAGGGAGAGAGACCCAGTACTTC
>few|TRBV5-1|TRBJ2-5|TRBD2
CASSPHGEGTQYF
TGCGCCAGCAGCCCCCACGGGGAGGGGACCCAGTACTTC
>many|TRBV9|TRBJ2-3|.
CASSGAGSWRVSTDTQYF
TGTGCCAGCAGCGGCGCCGGGAGCTGGCGAGTTAGCACAGATACGCAGTATTTT
>.|TRBV5-4|TRBJ2-1|TRBD2
CASSSGGLSYNEQFF
TGTGCCAGCAGCTCGGGGGGGCTTTCCTACAATGAGCAGTTCTTC
>many|TRBV4-3|TRBJ1-3|.
CASSQDYTASGNTIYF
TGCGCCAGCAGCCAAGATTACACAGCCTCTGGAAACACCATATATTTT
>.|TRBV19|TRBJ1-5|.
CASRTIQGIYSNQPQHF
TGTGCCAGTAGAACAATCCAGGGGATCTATAGCAATCAGCCCCAGCATTTT
>.|TRBV19|TRBJ1-1|.
CASTSAQGLLSTEAFF
TGTGCCAGTACCAGCGCACAGGGTTTACTGAGCACTGAAGCTTTCTTT
>few|TRBV7-3|TRBJ2-2|.
CASSAGSGGTGELFF
TGTGCCAGCAGCGCCGGATCCGGGGGTACCGGGGAGCTGTTTTTT
>few|TRBV15|TRBJ2-7|.
CATSRETSRYYEQYF
TGTGCCACCAGCAGAGAAACTAGCAGGTACTACGAGCAGTACTTC
>.|TRBV7-2|TRBJ2-2|.
CASSSLGGGELFF
TGTGCCAGCAGCTCACTAGGGGGCGGGGAGCTGTTTTTT
>few|TRBV28|TRBJ1-2|TRBD1
CASSGQGGYYGYTF
TGTGCCAGCAGTGGACAGGGGGGATACTATGGCTACACCTTC
>few|TRBV27|TRBJ2-4|TRBD2
CASSSKAGVKNIQYF
TGTGCCAGCAGTTCCAAAGCGGGAGTCAAAAACATTCAGTACTTC
>.|TRBV6-6|TRBJ1-5|.
CASSYSSTKPQHF
TGTGCCAGCAGTTACTCATCGACAAAGCCCCAGCATTTT
>many|TRBV30|TRBJ2-6|.
CAWSEAYAGANVLTF
TGTGCCTGGAGTGAAGCCTACGCTGGGGCCAACGTCCTGACTTTC
>few|TRBV11-1|TRBJ2-1|.
CASSETGTNNEQFF
TGTGCCAGCAGCGAGACCGGGACAAACAATGAGCAGTTCTTC
>.|TRBV11-2|TRBJ2-5|TRBD2
CASSLAGLAGAQETQYF
TGTGCCAGCAGCTTAGCGGGCCTAGCGGGAGCCCAAGAGACCCAGTACTTC
>few|TRBV6-5|TRBJ2-3|.
CASRREPGTDTQYF
TGTGCCAGCAGGAGGGAGCCGGGCACAGATACGCAGTATTTT
>.|TRBV7-3|TRBJ2-2|TRBD2
CASSLPTSGANTGELFF
TGTGCCAGCAGCCTCCCGACTAGCGGGGCGAACACCGGGGAGCTGTTTTTT
>many|TRBV10-3|TRBJ2-5|.
CAIKGGGSNQETQYF
TGTGCCATCAAGGGGGGCGGGAGTAATCAAGAGACCCAGTACTTC
>few|TRBV15|TRBJ2-5|TRBD1
CATSFSLSTGWETQYF
TGTGCCACCAGCTTTTCATTGTCGACAGGGTGGGAGACCCAGTACTTC
>.|TRBV7-3|TRBJ2-1|TRBD2
CASSLTPSGTYNEQFF
TGTGCCAGCAGCTTAACACCGAGCGGGACCTACAATGAGCAGTTCTTC
>few|TRBV27|TRBJ1-1|.
CASSYQRMNTEAFF
TGTGCCAGCAGTTATCAGCGAATGAACACTGAAGCTTTCTTT
>.|TRBV28|TRBJ2-2|TRBD1
CASSFFRGLNTGELFF
TGTGCCAGCAGTTTCTTCAGGGGGCTGAACACCGGGGAGCTGTTTTTT
>.|TRBV6-5|TRBJ2-5|.
CASSTPRSETQYF
TGTGCCAGCAGTACTCCCAGGTCGGAGACCCAGTACTTC
>.|TRBV18|TRBJ2-3|.
CASSPRGRRAASTDTQYF
TGTGCCAGCTCACCGAGGGGCAGGAGGGCCGCTAGCACAGATACGCAGTATTTT
>.|TRBV30|TRBJ2-7|.
CAWSVGAGKYF
TGTGCCTGGAGTGTTGGGGCGGGGAAGTACTTC
>.|TRBV4-2|TRBJ2-3|TRBD2
CASSHHGAGSTDTQYF
TGTGCCAGCAGCCATCACGGAGCGGGAAGCACAGATACGCAGTATTTT